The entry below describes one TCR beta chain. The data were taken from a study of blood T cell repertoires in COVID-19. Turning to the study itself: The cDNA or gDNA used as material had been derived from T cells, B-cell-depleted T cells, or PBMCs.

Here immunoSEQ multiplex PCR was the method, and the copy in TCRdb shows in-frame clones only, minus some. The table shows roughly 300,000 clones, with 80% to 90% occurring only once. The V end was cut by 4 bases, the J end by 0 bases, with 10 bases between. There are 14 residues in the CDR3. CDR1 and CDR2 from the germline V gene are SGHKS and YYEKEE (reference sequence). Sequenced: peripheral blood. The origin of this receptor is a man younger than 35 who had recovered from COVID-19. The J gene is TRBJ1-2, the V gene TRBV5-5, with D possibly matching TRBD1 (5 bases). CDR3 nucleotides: TGTGCCAGCAGCACGGACATAGCTAACTATGGCTACACCTTC. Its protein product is CASSTDIANYGYTF.